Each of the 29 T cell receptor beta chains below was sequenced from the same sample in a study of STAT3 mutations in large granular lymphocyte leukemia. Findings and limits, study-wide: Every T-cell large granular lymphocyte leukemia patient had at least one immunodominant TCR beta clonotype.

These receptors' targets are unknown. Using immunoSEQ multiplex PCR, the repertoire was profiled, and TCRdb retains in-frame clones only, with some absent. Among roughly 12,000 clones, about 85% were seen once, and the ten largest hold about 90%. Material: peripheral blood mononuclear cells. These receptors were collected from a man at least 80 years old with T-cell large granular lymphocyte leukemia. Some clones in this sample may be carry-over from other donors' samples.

CDR3 nucleotide sequence: TGTGCCAGCAGTACCAGTGCCCCCTACTACGAGCAGTACTTC. Encoded protein: CASSTSAPYYEQYF. This chain joins TRBV28 and TRBJ2-7; no definite D call. The CDR3 runs 14 residues. Trimming removed 5 bases from V and 3 bases from J, with 14 bases in between. Germline lookup yields CDR1 MDHEN and CDR2 SYDVKM.

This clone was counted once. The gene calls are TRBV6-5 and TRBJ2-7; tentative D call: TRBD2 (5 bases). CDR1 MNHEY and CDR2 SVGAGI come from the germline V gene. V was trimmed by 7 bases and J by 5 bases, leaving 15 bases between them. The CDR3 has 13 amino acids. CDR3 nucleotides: TGTGCCAGCACCGCCTACGAGGAGGACGAGCAGTACTTC. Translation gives CASTAYEEDEQYF.

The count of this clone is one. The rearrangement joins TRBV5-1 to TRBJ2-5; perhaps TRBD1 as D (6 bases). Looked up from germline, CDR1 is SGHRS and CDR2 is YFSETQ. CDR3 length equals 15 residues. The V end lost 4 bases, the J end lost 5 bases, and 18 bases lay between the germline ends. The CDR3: CASSTSSDSGETQYF. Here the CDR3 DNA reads TGCGCCAGCAGCACTTCGTCGGACAGTGGGGAGACCCAGTACTTC.

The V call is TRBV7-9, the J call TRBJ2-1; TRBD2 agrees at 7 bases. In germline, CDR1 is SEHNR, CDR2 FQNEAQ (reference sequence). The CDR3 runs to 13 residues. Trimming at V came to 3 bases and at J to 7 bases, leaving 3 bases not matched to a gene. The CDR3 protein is CASSFREANEQFF. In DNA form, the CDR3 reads TGTGCCAGCAGCTTCCGGGAGGCAAATGAGCAGTTCTTC.

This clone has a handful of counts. CDR3 nucleotide sequence: TGTGCCAGCAGTGATCCCCGGGACGCTGCCGAGCAGTACTTC. The encoded protein is CASSDPRDAAEQYF. The J gene is TRBJ2-7, the V gene TRBV25-1; the D call may be TRBD1 or TRBD2 (5 bases each). The V end lost 3 bases, the J end lost 6 bases, and 15 bases lay between the germline ends. Germline V gives CDR1 MGHDK, CDR2 SYGVNS. This CDR3 contains 14 residues.

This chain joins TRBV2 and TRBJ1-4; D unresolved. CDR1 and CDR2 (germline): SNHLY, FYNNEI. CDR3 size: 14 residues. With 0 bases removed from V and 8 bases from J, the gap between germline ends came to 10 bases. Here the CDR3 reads CASSEAAGGEKLFF. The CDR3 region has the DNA TGTGCCAGCAGTGAAGCGGCAGGCGGGGAAAAACTGTTTTTT. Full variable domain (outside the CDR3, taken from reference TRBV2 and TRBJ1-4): EPEVTQTPSHQVTQMGQEVILRCVPISNHLYFYWYRQILGQKVEFLVSFYNNEISEKSEIFDDQFSVERPDGSNFTLKIRSTKLEDSAMYFCASSEAAGGEKLFFGSGTQLSVL.

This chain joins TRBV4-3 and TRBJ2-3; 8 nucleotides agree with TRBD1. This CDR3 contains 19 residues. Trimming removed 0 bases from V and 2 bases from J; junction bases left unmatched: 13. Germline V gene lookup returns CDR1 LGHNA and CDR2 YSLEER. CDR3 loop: CASSQEFTQGAAYTDTQYF. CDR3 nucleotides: TGCGCCAGCAGCCAAGAATTTACGCAGGGGGCTGCCTACACAGATACGCAGTATTTT.

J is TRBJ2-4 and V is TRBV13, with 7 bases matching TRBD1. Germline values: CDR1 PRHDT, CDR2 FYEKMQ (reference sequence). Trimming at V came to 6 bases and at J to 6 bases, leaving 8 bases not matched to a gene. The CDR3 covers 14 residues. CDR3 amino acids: CASRHRGGGNIQYF. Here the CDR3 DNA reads TGTGCCAGCAGACACAGGGGTGGGGGAAACATTCAGTACTTC.

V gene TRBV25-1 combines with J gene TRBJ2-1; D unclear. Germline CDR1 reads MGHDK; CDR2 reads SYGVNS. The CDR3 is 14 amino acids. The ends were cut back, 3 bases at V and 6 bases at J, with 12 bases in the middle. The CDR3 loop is CASSDLLRPNEQFF. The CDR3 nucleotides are TGTGCCAGCAGTGACCTACTACGACCCAATGAGCAGTTCTTC.

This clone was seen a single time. The CDR3 protein is CASRGGGSGGQPQHF. The CDR3 DNA follows: TGTGCCAGTAGGGGTGGAGGCAGCGGGGGTCAGCCCCAGCATTTT. The J gene is TRBJ1-5, the V gene TRBV19; D is possibly TRBD1 (5 bases). This CDR3 is 15 amino acids long. V gave up 6 bases and J gave up 6 bases, with 18 bases separating them. Germline V lookup: CDR1 LNHDA, CDR2 SQIVND (reference sequence).

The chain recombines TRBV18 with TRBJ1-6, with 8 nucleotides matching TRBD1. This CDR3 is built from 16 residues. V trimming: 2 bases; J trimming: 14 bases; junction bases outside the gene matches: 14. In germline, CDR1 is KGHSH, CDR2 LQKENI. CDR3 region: CASSPDSGQGLRSLHF. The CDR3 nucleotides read TGTGCCAGCTCACCAGACTCCGGACAGGGTCTGCGTTCCCTCCACTTT.

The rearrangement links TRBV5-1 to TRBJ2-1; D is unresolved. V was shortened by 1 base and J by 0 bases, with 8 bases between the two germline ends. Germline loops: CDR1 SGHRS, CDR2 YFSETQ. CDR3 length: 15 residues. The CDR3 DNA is TGCGCCAGCAGCTTGAGGCCTAGCTCCTACAATGAGCAGTTCTTC. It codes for CASSLRPSSYNEQFF.

CDR3: CALGGATNEKLFF. The CDR3 nucleotides read TGTGCCCTTGGTGGGGCAACTAATGAAAAACTGTTTTTT. V and J are TRBV19 and TRBJ1-4; no reliable D call. Germline V gene lookup returns CDR1 LNHDA and CDR2 SQIVND (reference sequence). V shed 11 bases and J shed 0 bases, with 10 bases lying between them. This CDR3 is built from 13 residues. The full variable domain, completed using reference TRBV19 and TRBJ1-4, is DGGITQSPKYLFRKEGQNVTLSCEQNLNHDAMYWYRQDPGQGLRLIYYSQIVNDFQKGDIAEGYSVSREKKESFPLTVTSAQKNPTAFYLCALGGATNEKLFFGSGTQLSVL.

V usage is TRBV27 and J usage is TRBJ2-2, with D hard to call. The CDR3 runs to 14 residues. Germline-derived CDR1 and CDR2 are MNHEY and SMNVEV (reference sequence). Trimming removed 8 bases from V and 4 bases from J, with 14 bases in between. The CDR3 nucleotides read TGTGCCAGCGGAATAGACAAAGCCACCGGGGAGCTGTTTTTT. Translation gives CASGIDKATGELFF.

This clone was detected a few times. CDR3 bases: TGTGCCAGCAGCGCGGGGACCCAGTACTTC. It specifies CASSAGTQYF. The chain links TRBV6-6 to TRBJ2-5; possibly TRBD2 for D (5 bases). The CDR3 loop spans 10 amino acids. V lost 6 bases and J 7 bases, leaving 6 bases between the germline ends. Germline CDR1 is MNHNY and CDR2 is SVGAGI (reference sequence).

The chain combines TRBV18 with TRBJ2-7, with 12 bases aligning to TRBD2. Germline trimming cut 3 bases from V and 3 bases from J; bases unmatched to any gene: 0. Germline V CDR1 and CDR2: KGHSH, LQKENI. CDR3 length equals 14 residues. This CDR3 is CASSPTSGGYEQYF. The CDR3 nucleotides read TGTGCCAGCTCACCGACTAGCGGGGGCTACGAGCAGTACTTC.

In DNA, the CDR3 is TGCGCCAGCGGACAGGCGATGAACACTGAAGCTTTCTTT. It encodes CASGQAMNTEAFF. The chain employs TRBV5-1 and TRBJ1-1; 7 bases fit TRBD1. This CDR3 has 13 residues. Germline lookup yields CDR1 SGHRS and CDR2 YFSETQ. After removal of 7 bases from V and 0 bases from J, the junction contained 3 bases not matched to a gene.

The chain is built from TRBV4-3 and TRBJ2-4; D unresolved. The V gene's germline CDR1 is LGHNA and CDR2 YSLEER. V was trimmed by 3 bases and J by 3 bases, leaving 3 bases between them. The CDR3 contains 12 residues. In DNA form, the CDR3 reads TGCGCCAGCAGCCATGGCAAAAACATTCAGTACTTC. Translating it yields CASSHGKNIQYF.

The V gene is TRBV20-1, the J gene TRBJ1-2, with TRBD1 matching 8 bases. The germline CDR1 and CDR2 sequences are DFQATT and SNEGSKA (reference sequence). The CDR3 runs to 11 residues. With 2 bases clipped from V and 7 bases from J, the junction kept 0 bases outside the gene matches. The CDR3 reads CSARQGAGYTF. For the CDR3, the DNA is TGCAGTGCTAGACAGGGGGCTGGCTACACCTTC.

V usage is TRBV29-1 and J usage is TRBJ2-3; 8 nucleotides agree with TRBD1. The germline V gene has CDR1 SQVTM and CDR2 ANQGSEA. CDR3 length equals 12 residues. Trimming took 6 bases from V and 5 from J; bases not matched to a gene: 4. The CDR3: CSVGTGGDTQYF. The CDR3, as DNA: TGCAGCGTCGGGACAGGTGGAGATACGCAGTATTTT.

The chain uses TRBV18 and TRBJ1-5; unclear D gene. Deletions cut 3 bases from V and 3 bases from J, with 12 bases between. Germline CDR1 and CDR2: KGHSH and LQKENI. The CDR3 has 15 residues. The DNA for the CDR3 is TGTGCCAGCTCACCCCCCGGCGGTAACAATCAGCCCCAGCATTTT. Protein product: CASSPPGGNNQPQHF. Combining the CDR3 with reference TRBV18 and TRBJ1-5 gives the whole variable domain NAGVMQNPRHLVRRRGQEARLRCSPMKGHSHVYWYRQLPEEGLKFMVYLQKENIIDESGMPKERFSAEFPKEGPSILRIQQVVRGDSAAYFCASSPPGGNNQPQHFGDGTRLSIL.

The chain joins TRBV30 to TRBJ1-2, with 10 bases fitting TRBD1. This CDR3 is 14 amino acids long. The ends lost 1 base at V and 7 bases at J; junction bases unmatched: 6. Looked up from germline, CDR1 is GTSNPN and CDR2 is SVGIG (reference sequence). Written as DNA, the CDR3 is TGTGCCTGGAGTGCCCTCGGGACAGGGGCTGGCTACACCTTC. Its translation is CAWSALGTGAGYTF.

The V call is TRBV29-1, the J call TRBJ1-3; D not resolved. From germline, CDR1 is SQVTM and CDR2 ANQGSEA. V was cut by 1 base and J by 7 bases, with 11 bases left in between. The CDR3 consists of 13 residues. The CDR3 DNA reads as TGCAGCGTTGAAGTTGGAGGTCGGAACACCATATATTTT. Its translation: CSVEVGGRNTIYF.

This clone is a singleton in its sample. The CDR3 protein is CASSLQGATDTQYF. DNA of the CDR3: TGTGCCAGCAGTCTCCAGGGGGCAACAGATACGCAGTATTTT. The chain couples TRBV2 to TRBJ2-3, with TRBD1 identical over 8 bases. The CDR3 is 14 residues long. The trim removed 5 bases at V and 3 bases at J, leaving 4 bases unmatched. CDR1 is SNHLY, CDR2 FYNNEI, per germline.

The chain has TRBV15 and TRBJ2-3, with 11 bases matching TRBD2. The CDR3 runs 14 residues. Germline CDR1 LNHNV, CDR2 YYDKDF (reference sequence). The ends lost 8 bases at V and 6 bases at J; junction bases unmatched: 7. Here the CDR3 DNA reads TGTGCCACCCAGAAAATAGCGGGAGGGGATACGCAGTATTTT. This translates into CATQKIAGGDTQYF.

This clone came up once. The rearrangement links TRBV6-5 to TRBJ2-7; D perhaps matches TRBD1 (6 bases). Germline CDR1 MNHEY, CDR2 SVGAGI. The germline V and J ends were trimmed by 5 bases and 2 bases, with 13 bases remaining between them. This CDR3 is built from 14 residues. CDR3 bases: TGTGCCAGCAGTATCCAGACAGGCACCTACGAGCAGTACTTC. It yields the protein CASSIQTGTYEQYF.

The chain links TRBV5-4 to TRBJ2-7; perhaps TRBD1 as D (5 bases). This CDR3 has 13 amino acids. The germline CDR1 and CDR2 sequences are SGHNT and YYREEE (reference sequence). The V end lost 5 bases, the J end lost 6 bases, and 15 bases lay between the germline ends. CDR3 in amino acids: CASRLDWGGEQYF. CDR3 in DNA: TGTGCCAGCAGGTTAGATTGGGGCGGCGAGCAGTACTTC.

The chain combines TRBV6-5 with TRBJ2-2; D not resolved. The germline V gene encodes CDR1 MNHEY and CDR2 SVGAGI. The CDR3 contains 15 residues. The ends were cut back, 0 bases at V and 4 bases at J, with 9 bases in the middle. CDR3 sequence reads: CASSYSFTRTGELFF. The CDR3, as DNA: TGTGCCAGCAGTTACTCGTTCACTCGCACCGGGGAGCTGTTTTTT.

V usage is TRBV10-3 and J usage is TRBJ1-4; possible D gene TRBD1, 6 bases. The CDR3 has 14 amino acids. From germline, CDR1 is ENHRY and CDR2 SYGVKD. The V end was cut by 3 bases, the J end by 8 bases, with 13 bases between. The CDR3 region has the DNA TGTGCCATCAGTGACCTGGGGGCGTCGGAAAAACTGTTTTTT. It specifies CAISDLGASEKLFF.